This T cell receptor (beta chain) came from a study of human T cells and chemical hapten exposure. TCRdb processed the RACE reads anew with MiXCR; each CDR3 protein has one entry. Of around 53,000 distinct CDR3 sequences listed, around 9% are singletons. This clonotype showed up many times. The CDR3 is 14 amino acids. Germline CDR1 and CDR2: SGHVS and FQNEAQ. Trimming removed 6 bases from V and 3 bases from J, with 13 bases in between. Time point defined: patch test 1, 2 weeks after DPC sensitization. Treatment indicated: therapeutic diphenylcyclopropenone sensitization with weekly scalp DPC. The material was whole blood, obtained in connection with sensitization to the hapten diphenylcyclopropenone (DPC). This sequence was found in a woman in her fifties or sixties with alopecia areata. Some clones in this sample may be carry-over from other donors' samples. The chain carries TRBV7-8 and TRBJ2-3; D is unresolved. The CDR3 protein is CASSHGMGTDTQYF. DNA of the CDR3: TGTGCCAGCAGTCACGGAATGGGTACAGATACGCAGTATTTT.